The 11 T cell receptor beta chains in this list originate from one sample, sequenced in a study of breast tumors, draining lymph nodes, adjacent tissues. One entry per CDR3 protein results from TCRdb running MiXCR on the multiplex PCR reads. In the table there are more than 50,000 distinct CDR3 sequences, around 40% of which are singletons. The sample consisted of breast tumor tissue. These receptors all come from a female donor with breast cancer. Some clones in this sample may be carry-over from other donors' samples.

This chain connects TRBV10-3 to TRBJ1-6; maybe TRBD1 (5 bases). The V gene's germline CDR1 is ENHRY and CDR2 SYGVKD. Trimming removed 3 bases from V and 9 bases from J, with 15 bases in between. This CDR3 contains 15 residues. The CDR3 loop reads CAISESPGLSSPLHF. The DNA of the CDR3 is TGTGCCATCAGTGAAAGCCCGGGACTTAGTTCACCCCTCCACTTT.

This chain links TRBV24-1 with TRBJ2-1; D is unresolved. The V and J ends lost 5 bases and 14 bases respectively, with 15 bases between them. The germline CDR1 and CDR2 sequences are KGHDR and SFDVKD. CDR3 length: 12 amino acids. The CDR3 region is CATSAGRTIKFF. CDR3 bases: TGTGCCACCAGTGCCGGACGGACGATAAAGTTCTTC.

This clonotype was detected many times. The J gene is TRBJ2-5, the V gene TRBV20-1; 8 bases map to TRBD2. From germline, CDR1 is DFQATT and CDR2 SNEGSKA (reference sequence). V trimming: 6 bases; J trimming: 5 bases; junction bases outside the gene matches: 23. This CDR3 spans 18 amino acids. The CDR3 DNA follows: TGCAGTGCCCACCCCTCAGGGCGGGAGGCCCTAGGCCTCGAGACCCAGTACTTC. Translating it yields CSAHPSGREALGLETQYF.

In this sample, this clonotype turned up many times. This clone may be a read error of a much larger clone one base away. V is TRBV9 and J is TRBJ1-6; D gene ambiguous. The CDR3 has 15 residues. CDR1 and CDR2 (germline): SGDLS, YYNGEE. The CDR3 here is CASSVGVTPNSPPHF. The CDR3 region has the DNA TGTGCCAGCAGCGTAGGGGTCACACCAAATTCACCCCCCCACTTT.

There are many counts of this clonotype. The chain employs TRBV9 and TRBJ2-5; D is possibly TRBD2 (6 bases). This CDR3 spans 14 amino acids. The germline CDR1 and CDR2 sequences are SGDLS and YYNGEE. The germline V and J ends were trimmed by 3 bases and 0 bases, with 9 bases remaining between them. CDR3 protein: CASSAGTHQETQYF. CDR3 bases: TGTGCCAGCAGCGCCGGGACTCACCAAGAGACCCAGTACTTC. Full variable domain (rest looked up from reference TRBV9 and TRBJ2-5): DSGVTQTPKHLITATGQRVTLRCSPRSGDLSVYWYQQSLDQGLQFLIQYYNGEERAKGNILERFSAQQFPDLHSELNLSSLELGDSALYFCASSAGTHQETQYFGPGTRLLVL.

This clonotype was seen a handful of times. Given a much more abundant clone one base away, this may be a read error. The CDR3 loop is CASSYEDSNEKLFF. CDR3 in DNA: TGTGCCAGCAGTTACGAGGACTCTAATGAAAAACTGTTTTTT. J is TRBJ1-4 and V is TRBV6-6; D gene ambiguous. Between the trimmed V and J ends, which lost 2 bases and 3 bases, there was a span of 7 bases. Germline lookup yields CDR1 MNHNY and CDR2 SVGAGI (reference sequence). The CDR3 extends over 14 amino acids.

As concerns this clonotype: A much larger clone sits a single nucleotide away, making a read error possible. CDR3 amino acids: CASSKDREEAQYF. CDR3 DNA: TGTGCCAGCAGTAAGGACCGAGAAGAGGCCCAGTACTTC. V gene TRBV6-5 combines with J gene TRBJ2-5; D not resolved. The CDR3 has 13 amino acids. Germline CDR1 MNHEY, CDR2 SVGAGI.

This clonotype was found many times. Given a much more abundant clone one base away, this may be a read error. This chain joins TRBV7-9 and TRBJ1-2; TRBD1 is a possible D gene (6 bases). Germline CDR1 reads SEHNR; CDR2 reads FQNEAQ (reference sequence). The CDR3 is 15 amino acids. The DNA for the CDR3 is TGTGCCAGCAGTTCTCTACAGGGCTCGGTGGTAGGCTACCCCTTC. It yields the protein CASSSLQGSVVGYPF.

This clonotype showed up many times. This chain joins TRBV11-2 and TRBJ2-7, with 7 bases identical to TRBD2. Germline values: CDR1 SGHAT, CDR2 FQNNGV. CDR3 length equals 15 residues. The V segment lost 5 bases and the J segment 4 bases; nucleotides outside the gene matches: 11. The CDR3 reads CASSVLAGVLYEQYF. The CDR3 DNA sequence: TGTGCCAGCAGCGTATTAGCGGGCGTGCTTTACGAGCAGTACTTC. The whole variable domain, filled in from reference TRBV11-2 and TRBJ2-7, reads EAGVAQSPRYKIIEKRQSVAFWCNPISGHATLYWYQQILGQGPKLLIQFQNNGVVDDSQLPKDRFSAERLKGVDSTLKIQPAKLEDSAVYLCASSVLAGVLYEQYFGPGTRLTVT.

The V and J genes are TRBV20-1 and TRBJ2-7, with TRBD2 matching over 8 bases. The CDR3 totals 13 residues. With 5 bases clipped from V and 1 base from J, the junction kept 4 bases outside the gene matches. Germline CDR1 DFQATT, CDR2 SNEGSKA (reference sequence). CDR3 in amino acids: CSAPTSGSYEQYF. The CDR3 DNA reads TGCAGTGCTCCTACTAGCGGATCCTACGAGCAGTACTTC.

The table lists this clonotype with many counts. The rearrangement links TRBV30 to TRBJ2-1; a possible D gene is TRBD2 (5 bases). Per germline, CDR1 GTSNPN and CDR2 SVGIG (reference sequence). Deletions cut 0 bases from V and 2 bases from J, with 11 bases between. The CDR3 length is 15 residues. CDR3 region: CAWSVLTRAYNEQFF. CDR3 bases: TGTGCCTGGAGTGTTTTAACGCGGGCCTACAATGAGCAGTTCTTC.